This T cell receptor beta chain came from a study of blood T cells in healthy people across ages. Regarding the study as a whole: Since the PBMCs were unsorted, naive and antigen-experienced cells could not be conclusively compared. Roughly linearly, TCR beta diversity per million T cells fell as age increased.

Per-sample yields of isolated PBMCs were at least 6 million. This clonotype appeared once. Its antigen is currently unknown. PCR was performed a second time for about 6 to 12 cycles using a sample-barcoded 5' primer and a J-beta primer mix. Each cDNA molecule was tagged by a template-switch adaptor with 12 random nucleotides. TCRdb recomputed calls from the 5' RACE reads with MiXCR, one row per CDR3 protein. The profile shows fewer than 750,000 distinct CDR3 sequences, roughly 43% of them singletons. What was sequenced was blood. The receptor was isolated from a man at least 80 years old in good health.

DNA for the CDR3: TGTGCCAGCAGCACCCCCTTGGGGCCAGAACCTTACGAGCAGTACTTC. Translating it yields CASSTPLGPEPYEQYF. The chain is built from TRBV21-1 and TRBJ2-7; the table assigns TRBD1, which was not confirmed against the DNA. TRBV21-1 is annotated as a pseudogene. The CDR3 loop spans 16 amino acids.